Given below is one TCR beta chain in context. This CDR3 is 15 amino acids long. J gave up 3 bases and V 5 bases, and 9 bases lay outside the gene matches. Germline-derived CDR1 and CDR2 are SGHRS and YFSETQ. The sample belongs to a study of blood T cell repertoires in COVID-19. On the study more broadly: Whether acute or convalescent, the COVID-19 samples came from the United States, Italy and Spain. PBMCs, B-cell-depleted T cells, or T cells were the source of the cDNA or gDNA that made up the material.

Data came from immunoSEQ multiplex PCR; TCRdb stores just in-frame clones and leaves some out. The table records some 150,000 clones, about 86% of them present only once. Those enrolled, adults aged roughly 18 to 89 years, came from about two dozen US areas. Participants were placed into cohorts based on the clinical history they reported. Sequencing input: PBMCs or T cells enriched from blood (not recorded which). The chain recombines TRBV5-1 with TRBJ2-7; 9 bases fit TRBD1. This sequence originates from a woman aged 45-59 years in a cohort exposed to, infected with or recovered from COVID-19 (not recorded which). CDR3 protein: CASSSQGTGIYEQYF. The CDR3 coding sequence is TGCGCCAGCAGTTCTCAAGGGACAGGGATCTACGAGCAGTACTTC.